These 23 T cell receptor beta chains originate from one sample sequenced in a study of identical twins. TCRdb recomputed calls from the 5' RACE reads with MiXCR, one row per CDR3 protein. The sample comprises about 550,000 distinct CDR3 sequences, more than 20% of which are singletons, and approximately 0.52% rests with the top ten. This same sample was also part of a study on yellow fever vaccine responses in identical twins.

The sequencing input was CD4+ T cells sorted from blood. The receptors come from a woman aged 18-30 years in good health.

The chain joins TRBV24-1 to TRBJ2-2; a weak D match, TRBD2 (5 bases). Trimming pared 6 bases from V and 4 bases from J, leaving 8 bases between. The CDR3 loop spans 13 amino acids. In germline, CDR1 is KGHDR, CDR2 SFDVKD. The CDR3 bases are TGTGCCACCAGTCTAGCAACCACCGGGGAGCTGTTTTTT. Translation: CATSLATTGELFF.

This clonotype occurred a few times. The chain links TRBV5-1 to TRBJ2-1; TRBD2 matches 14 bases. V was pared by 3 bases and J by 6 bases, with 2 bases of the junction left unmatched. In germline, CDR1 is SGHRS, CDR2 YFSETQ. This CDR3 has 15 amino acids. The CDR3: CASSWGLAGANEQFF. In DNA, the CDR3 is TGCGCCAGCAGCTGGGGACTAGCGGGAGCCAATGAGCAGTTCTTC. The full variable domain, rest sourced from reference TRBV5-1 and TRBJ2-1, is KAGVTQTPRYLIKTRGQQVTLSCSPISGHRSVSWYQQTPGQGLQFLFEYFSETQRNKGNFPGRFSGRQFSNSRSEMNVSTLELGDSALYLCASSWGLAGANEQFFGPGTRLTVL.

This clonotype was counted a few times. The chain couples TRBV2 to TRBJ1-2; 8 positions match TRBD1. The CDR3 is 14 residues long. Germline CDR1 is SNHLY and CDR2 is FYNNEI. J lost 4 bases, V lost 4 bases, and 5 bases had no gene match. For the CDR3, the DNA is TGTGCCAGCAGTGTTGGACAGGGTGGCTATGGCTACACCTTC. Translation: CASSVGQGGYGYTF.

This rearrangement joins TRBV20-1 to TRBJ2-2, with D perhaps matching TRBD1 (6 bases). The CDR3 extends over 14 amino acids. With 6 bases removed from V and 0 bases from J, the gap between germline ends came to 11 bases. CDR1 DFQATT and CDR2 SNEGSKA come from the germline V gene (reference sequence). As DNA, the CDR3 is TGCAGTGCGGGCCGACAGGCGAACACCGGGGAGCTGTTTTTT. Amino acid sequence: CSAGRQANTGELFF.

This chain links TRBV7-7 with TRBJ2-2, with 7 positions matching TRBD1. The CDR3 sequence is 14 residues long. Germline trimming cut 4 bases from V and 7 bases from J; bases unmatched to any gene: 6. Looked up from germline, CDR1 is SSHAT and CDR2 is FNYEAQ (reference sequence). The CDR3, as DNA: TGTGCCAGCAGCTCTACAGGGGTCAGCGGGGAGCTGTTTTTT. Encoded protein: CASSSTGVSGELFF.

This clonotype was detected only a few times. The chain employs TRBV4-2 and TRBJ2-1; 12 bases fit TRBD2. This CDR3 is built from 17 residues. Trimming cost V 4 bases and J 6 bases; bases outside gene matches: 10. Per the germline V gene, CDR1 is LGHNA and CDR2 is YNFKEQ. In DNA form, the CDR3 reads TGTGCCAGCAGCCCGCGGGGCGGACTAGCGGGACTCAATGAGCAGTTCTTC. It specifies CASSPRGGLAGLNEQFF.

CDR3 sequence: CATSYGNGYTF. The DNA of the CDR3 is TGTGCCACCAGTTACGGGAATGGCTACACCTTC. The chain has TRBV24-1 and TRBJ1-2; unclear D gene. V dropped 6 bases and J dropped 6 bases, with 7 bases sitting between them. This CDR3 is 11 amino acids long. Germline CDR1 is KGHDR and CDR2 is SFDVKD.

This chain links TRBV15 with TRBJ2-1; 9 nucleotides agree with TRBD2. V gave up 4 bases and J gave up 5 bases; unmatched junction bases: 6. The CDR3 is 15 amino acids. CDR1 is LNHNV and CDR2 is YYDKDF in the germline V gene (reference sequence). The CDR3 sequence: CATSTPTSGHNEQFF. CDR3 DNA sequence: TGTGCCACCAGCACCCCGACTAGCGGTCACAATGAGCAGTTCTTC.

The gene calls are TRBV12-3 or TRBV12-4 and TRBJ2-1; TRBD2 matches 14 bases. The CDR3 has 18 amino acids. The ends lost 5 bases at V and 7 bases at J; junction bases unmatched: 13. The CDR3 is CASSEFRGLAGEVNEQFF. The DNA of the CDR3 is TGTGCCAGCAGTGAATTTCGGGGACTAGCGGGAGAGGTTAATGAGCAGTTCTTC.

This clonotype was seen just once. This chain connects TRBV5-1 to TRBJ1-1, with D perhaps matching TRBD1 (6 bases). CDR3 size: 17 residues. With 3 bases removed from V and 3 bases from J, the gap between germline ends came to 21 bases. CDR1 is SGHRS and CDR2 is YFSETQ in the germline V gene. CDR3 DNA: TGCGCCAGCAGCTCGCCTCAGGGGTCCGGGGAGGACACTGAAGCTTTCTTT. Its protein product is CASSSPQGSGEDTEAFF.

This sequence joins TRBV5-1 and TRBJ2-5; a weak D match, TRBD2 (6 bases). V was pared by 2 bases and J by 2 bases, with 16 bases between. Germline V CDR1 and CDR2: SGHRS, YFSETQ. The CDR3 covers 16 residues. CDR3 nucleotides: TGCGCCAGCAGCTTTGGACTACCCGCGGGGCAAGAGACCCAGTACTTC. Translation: CASSFGLPAGQETQYF.

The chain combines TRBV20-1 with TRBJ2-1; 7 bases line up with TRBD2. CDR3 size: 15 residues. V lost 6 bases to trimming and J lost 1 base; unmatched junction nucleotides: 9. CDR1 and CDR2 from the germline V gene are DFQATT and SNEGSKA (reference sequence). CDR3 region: CSAGGVAGSYNEQFF. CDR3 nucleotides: TGCAGTGCAGGTGGGGTAGCGGGTTCCTACAATGAGCAGTTCTTC.

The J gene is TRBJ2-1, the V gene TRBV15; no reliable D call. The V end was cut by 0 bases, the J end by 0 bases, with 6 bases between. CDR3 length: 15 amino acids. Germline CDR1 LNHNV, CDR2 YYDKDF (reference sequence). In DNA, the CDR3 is TGTGCCACCAGCAGAGATCGGAGCTCCTACAATGAGCAGTTCTTC. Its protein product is CATSRDRSSYNEQFF. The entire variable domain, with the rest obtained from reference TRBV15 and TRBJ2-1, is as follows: DAMVIQNPRYQVTQFGKPVTLSCSQTLNHNVMYWYQQKSSQAPKLLFHYYDKDFNNEADTPDNFQSRRPNTSFCFLDIRSPGLGDTAMYLCATSRDRSSYNEQFFGPGTRLTVL.

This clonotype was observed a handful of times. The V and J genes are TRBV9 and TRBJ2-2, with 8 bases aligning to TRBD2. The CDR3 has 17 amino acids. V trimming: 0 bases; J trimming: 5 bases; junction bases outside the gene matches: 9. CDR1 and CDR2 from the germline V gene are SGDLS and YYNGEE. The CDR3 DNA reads TGTGCCAGCAGCGTAGGAGGGATAGCGGGGTCTACCGGGGAGCTGTTTTTT. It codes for CASSVGGIAGSTGELFF.

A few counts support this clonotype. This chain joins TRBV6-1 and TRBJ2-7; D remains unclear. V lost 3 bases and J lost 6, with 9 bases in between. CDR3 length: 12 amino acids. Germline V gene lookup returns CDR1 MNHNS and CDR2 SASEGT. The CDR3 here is CASSDNGGEQYF. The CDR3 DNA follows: TGTGCCAGCAGTGACAACGGTGGCGAGCAGTACTTC.

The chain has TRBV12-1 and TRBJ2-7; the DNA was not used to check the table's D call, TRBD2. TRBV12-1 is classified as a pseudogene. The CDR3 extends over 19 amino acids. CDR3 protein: CASSSVARAQRITVREQYF. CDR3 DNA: TGTGCCAGCAGCTCAGTAGCGAGAGCTCAAAGAATAACGGTACGCGAGCAGTACTTC.

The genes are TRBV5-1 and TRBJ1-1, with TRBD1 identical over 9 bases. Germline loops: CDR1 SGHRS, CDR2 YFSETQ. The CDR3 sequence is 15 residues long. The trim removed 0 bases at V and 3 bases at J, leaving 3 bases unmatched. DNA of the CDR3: TGCGCCAGCAGCTTGGTACAGGGGGCGGACACTGAAGCTTTCTTT. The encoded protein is CASSLVQGADTEAFF.

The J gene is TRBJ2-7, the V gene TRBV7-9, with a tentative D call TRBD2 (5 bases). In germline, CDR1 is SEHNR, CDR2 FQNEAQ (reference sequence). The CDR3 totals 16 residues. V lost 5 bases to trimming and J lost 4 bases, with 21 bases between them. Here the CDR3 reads CASSPLEGLILYEQYF. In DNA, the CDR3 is TGTGCCAGCAGCCCCCTTGAGGGTTTAATTCTTTACGAGCAGTACTTC.

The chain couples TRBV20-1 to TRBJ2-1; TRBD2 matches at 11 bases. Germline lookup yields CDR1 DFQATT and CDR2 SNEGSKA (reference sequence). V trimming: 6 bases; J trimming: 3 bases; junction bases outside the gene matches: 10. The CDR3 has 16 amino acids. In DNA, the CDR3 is TGCAGTGCCCGATCTAGCGGGGGGCTGTTCTACAATGAGCAGTTCTTC. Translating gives CSARSSGGLFYNEQFF.

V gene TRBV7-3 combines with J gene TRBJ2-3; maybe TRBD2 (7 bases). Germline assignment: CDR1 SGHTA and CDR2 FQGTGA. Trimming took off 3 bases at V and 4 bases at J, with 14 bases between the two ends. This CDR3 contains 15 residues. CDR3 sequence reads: CASSLRGGSPDTQYF. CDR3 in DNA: TGTGCCAGCAGCTTGAGGGGGGGGTCCCCAGATACGCAGTATTTT.

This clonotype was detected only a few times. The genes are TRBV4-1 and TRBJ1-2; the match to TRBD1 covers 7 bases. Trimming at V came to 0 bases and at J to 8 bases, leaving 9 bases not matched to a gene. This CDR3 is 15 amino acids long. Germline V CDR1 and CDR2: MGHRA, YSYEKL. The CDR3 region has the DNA TGCGCCAGCAGCCAAGAATGGCGACAGGGATCCGGCTACACCTTC. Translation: CASSQEWRQGSGYTF.

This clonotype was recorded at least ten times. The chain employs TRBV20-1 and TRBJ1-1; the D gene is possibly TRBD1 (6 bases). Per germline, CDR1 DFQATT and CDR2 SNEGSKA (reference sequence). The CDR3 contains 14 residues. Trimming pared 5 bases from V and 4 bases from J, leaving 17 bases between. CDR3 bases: TGCAGTGCTCAGAAGGACAGAGGGGTCACTGAAGCTTTCTTT. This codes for CSAQKDRGVTEAFF.

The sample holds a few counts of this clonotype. The CDR3 sequence is CASSLSGTGGYEQFF. The DNA for the CDR3 is TGTGCCAGCAGTCTGTCCGGGACAGGGGGCTATGAGCAGTTCTTC. V and J are TRBV28 and TRBJ2-1; 12 bases fit TRBD1. The CDR3 has 15 residues. With V trimmed by 5 bases and J by 8 bases, 7 bases remained unmatched. Germline loops: CDR1 MDHEN, CDR2 SYDVKM.